This T cell receptor (beta chain) was found in a study of cytomegalovirus exposure and HLA in healthy donors. Study context: Clustering assigned 81% of the approximately 400 genotyped donors to the Caucasian-associated ancestry cluster.

Germline-derived CDR1 and CDR2 are SGDLS and YYNGEE. The CDR3 is 15 residues long. Losses at the gene ends were 3 bases for V and 6 bases for J; bases not matched to a gene: 2. A few counts support this clone. Its antigen is as yet unknown. Study results and limitations: Per published accounts, TCR beta sequences correctly predicted the HLA-A and HLA-B alleles of most subjects. DRB1 had the most TCR associations and HLA-C the fewest, a later analysis found, with rates varying by HLA locus. What was likely a sequencing artifact was a cluster of highly shared sequence variants.

PCR employed 60 Vbeta and 13 Jbeta primers. The data were produced by immunoSEQ multiplex PCR, yet TCRdb's version contains in-frame clones alone and is incomplete. The sample consists of some 130,000 clones, around four fifths of them appearing once. What was sequenced was PBMCs. The rearrangement links TRBV9 to TRBJ2-1, with 14 bases identical to TRBD2. The sequence came from a woman aged 40 to 50 in good health and CMV-seropositive. The CDR3 coding sequence is TGTGCCAGCAGCGACGGGACTAGCGGGAGCAATGAGCAGTTCTTC. It encodes CASSDGTSGSNEQFF.